The clone carrying this T cell receptor (beta chain) occurred many times. The record originates from a study of blood T cells in healthy people across ages. CDR1 is SGHRS and CDR2 is YFSETQ in the germline V gene. The V gene lost 2 bases and the J gene lost 2 bases, with 7 bases spanning the gap. CDR3 length: 13 residues. Isolation of PBMCs gave at least 7 million cells per sample. Samples each yielded at least 6 micrograms of total RNA. It was with a sample-barcoded 5' primer and a J-beta primer mix that a second PCR of roughly 6 to 12 cycles was run. TCRdb ran MiXCR on the 5' RACE reads and lists one entry per CDR3 protein. The sample includes about 1.7 million distinct CDR3 sequences, 28% of them seen just once.

The chain joins TRBV5-1 to TRBJ2-5; D uncertain. The sequence was collected from a woman aged 25 to 45 in good health. Sequenced input: blood. CDR3 region: CASSFSYQETQYF. CDR3 nucleotide sequence: TGCGCCAGCAGCTTTTCGTATCAAGAGACCCAGTACTTC.